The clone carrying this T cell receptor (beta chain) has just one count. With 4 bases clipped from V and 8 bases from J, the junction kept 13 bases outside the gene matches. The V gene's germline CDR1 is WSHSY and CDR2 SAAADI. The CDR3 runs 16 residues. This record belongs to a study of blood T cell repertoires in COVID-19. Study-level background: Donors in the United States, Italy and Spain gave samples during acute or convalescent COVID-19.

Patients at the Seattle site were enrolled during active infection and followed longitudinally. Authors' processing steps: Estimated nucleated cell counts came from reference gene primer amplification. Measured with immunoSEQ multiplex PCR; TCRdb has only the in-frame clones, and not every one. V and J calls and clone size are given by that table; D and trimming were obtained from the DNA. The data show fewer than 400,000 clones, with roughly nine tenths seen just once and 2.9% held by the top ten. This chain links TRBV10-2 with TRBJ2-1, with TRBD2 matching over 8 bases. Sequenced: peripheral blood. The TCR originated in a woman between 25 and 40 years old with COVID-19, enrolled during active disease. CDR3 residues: CASSVLAGLKIYEQFF. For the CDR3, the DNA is TGCGCCAGCAGTGTATTAGCGGGATTGAAGATTTATGAGCAGTTCTTC.